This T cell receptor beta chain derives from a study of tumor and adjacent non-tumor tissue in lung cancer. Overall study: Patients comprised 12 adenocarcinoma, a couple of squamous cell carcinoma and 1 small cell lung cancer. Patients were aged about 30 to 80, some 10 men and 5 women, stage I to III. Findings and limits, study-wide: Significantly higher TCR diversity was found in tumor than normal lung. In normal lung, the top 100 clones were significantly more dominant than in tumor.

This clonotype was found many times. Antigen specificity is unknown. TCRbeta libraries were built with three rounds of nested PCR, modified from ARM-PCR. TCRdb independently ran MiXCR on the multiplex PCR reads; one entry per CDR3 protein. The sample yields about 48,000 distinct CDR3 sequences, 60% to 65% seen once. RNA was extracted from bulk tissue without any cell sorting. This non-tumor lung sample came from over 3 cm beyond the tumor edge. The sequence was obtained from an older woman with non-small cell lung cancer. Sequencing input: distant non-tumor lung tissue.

The CDR3 DNA reads TGCAGCGCCACCCCGCTAGCGTCCTACGAGCAGTACTTC. Residues: CSATPLASYEQYF. The V call is TRBV20-1, the J call TRBJ2-7; perhaps TRBD2 as D (6 bases). The CDR3 runs to 13 residues. Germline CDR1 reads DFQATT; CDR2 reads SNEGSKA (reference sequence).